These 5 T cell receptor beta chains came from one sample sequenced in a study of T cell responses to AZD1222 COVID-19 vaccine. Sequencing used immunoSEQ multiplex PCR; TCRdb keeps in-frame clones, though not all of them. Among about 150,000 clones listed, around 90% were seen once. Sample: peripheral blood, taken on day 0 of AZD1222 vaccination. The receptors come from an adult in good health.

V usage is TRBV19 and J usage is TRBJ2-7, with TRBD2 matching 12 bases. The J segment lost 2 bases and the V segment lost 4 bases, leaving 3 bases of the junction unmatched. Looked up from germline, CDR1 is LNHDA and CDR2 is SQIVND (reference sequence). CDR3 length equals 15 residues. CDR3 residues: CASSTLAGGPYEQYF. The CDR3 DNA reads TGTGCCAGTAGTACCCTAGCGGGAGGGCCCTACGAGCAGTACTTC. Supplemented by reference TRBV19 and TRBJ2-7, the full variable domain reads DGGITQSPKYLFRKEGQNVTLSCEQNLNHDAMYWYRQDPGQGLRLIYYSQIVNDFQKGDIAEGYSVSREKKESFPLTVTSAQKNPTAFYLCASSTLAGGPYEQYFGPGTRLTVT.

The chain is built from TRBV18 and TRBJ2-3; D uncertain. This CDR3 is built from 17 residues. The V and J ends lost 1 base and 0 bases respectively, with 14 bases between them. CDR1 KGHSH and CDR2 LQKENI come from the germline V gene. DNA of the CDR3: TGTGCCAGCTCACCACTCTCACTGGGCCTTAGCACAGATACGCAGTATTTT. It specifies CASSPLSLGLSTDTQYF.

The chain couples TRBV5-4 to TRBJ2-1, with 8 bases aligning to TRBD1. V lost 3 bases to trimming and J lost 5 bases; unmatched junction nucleotides: 4. The CDR3 length is 14 residues. Looked up from germline, CDR1 is SGHNT and CDR2 is YYREEE (reference sequence). CDR3 loop: CASSSQTGDNEQFF. The CDR3 DNA is TGTGCCAGCAGCTCTCAGACAGGGGACAATGAGCAGTTCTTC.

This clone has a single count. The V and J genes are TRBV10-2 and TRBJ2-5, with D unresolved. The CDR3 spans 11 residues. Germline V CDR1 and CDR2: WSHSY, SAAADI. Trimming removed 7 bases from V and 1 base from J, with 4 bases in between. CDR3 amino acids: CASTAQETQYF. CDR3 nucleotide sequence: TGCGCCAGCACGGCCCAAGAGACCCAGTACTTC.

The chain joins TRBV7-3 to TRBJ1-1, with D tentatively TRBD1 (5 bases). Germline assignment: CDR1 SGHTA and CDR2 FQGTGA. V was pared by 5 bases and J by 3 bases, with 13 bases between. The CDR3 extends over 14 amino acids. This CDR3 reads CASSRDSRDTEAFF. The CDR3 region has the DNA TGTGCCAGCAGCCGAGATTCCAGGGACACTGAAGCTTTCTTT.